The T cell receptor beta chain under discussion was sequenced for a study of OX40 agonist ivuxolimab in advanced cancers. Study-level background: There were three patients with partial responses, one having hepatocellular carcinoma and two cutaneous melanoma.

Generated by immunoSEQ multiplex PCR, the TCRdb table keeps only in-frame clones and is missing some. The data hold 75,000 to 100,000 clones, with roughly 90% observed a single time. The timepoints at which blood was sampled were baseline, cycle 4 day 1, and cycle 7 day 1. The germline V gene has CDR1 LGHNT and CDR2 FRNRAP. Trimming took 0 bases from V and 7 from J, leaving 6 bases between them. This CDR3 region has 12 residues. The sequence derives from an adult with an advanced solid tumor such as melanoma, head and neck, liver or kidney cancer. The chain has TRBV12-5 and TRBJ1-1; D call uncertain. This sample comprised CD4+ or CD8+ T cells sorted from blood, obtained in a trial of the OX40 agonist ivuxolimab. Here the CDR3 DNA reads TGTGCTAGTGGTTTGGTAGACGGTGAAGCTTTCTTT. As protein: CASGLVDGEAFF.